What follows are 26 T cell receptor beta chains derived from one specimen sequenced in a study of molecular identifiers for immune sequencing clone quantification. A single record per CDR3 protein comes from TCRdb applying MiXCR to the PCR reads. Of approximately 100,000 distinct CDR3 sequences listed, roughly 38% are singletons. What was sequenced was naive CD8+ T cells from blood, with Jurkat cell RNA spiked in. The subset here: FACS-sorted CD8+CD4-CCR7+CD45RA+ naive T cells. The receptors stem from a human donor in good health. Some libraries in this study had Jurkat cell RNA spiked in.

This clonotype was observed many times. This CDR3 reads CSVATSGRRLDTQYF. The DNA for the CDR3 is TGCAGCGTAGCTACTAGCGGGAGGAGGTTGGATACGCAGTATTTT. The rearrangement joins TRBV29-1 to TRBJ2-3; 12 bases are shared with TRBD2. The germline gives CDR1 SQVTM, CDR2 ANQGSEA. Trimming at V came to 6 bases and at J to 6 bases, leaving 10 bases not matched to a gene. The CDR3 sequence is 15 residues long.

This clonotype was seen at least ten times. The CDR3 sequence is CASSLPGGTYEQYF. The CDR3 coding sequence is TGCGCCAGCAGCCTTCCCGGGGGTACGTACGAGCAGTACTTC. The J gene is TRBJ2-7, the V gene TRBV4-1, with a possible D match to TRBD2 (6 bases). The germline V gene has CDR1 MGHRA and CDR2 YSYEKL. V gave up 4 bases and J gave up 4 bases, with 14 bases separating them. The CDR3 has 14 amino acids.

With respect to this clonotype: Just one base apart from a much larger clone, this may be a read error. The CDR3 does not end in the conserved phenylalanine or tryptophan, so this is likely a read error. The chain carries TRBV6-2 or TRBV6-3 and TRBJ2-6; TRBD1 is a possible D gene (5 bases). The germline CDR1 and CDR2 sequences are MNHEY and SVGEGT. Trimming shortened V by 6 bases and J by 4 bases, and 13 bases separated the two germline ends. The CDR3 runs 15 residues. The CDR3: CASRLQGTGANVLTI. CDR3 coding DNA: TGTGCCAGCAGACTCCAGGGTACCGGGGCCAACGTCCTGACTATC.

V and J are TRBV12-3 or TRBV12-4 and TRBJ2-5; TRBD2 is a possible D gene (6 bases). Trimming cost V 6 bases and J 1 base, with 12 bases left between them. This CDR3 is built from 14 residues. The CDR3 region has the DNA TGTGCCAGCAGACTAGGACTACTCCAAGAGACCCAGTACTTC. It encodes CASRLGLLQETQYF.

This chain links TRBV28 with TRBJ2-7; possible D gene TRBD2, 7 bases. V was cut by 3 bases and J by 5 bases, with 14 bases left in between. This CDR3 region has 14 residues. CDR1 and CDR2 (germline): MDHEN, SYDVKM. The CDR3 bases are TGTGCCAGCAGTTTTCGGGGGGCAGACGACGAGCAGTACTTC. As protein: CASSFRGADDEQYF.

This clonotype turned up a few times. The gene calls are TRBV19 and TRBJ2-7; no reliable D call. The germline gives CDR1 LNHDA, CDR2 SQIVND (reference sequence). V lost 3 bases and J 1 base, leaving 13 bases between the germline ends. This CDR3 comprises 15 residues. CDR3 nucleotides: TGTGCCAGTAGTATCGTTGGTTCAGAGTCCTACGAGCAGTACTTC. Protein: CASSIVGSESYEQYF.

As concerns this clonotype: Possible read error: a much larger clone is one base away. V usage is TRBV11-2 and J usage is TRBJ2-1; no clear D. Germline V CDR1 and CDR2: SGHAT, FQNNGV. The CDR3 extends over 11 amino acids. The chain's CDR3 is CAGSLSYEQFF. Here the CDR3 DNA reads TGTGCCGGCAGCCTCTCGTATGAGCAGTTCTTC.

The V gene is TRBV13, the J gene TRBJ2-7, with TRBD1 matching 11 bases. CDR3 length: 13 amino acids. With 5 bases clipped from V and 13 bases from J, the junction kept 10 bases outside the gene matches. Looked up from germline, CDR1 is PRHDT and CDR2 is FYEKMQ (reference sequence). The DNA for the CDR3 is TGTGCCAGCAGCATCCGCTTGGACAGGGGGCGATACTTC. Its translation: CASSIRLDRGRYF.

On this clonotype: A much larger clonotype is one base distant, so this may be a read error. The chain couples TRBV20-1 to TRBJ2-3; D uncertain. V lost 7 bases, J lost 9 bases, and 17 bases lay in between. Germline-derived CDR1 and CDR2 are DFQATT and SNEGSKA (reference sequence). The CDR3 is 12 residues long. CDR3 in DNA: TGCAGTGGAACAGTGGCCGGAGAAACGCAGTATTTT. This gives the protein CSGTVAGETQYF.

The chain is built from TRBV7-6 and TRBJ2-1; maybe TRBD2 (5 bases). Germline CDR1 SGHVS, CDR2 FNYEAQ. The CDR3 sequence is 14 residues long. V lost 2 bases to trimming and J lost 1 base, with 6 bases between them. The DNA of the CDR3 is TGTGCCAGCAGCTTAACTAGTTCCTACAATGAGCAGTTCTTC. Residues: CASSLTSSYNEQFF. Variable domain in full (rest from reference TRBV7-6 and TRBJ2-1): GAGVSQSPRYKVTKRGQDVALRCDPISGHVSLYWYRQALGQGPEFLTYFNYEAQQDKSGLPNDRFSAERPEGSISTLTIQRTEQRDSAMYRCASSLTSSYNEQFFGPGTRLTVL.

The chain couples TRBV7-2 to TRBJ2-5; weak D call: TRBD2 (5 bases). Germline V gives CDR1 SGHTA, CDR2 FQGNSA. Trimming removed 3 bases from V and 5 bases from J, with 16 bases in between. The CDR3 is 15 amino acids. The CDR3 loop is CASSFLSGIDETQYF. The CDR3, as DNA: TGTGCCAGCAGCTTTCTTTCGGGGATTGACGAGACCCAGTACTTC.

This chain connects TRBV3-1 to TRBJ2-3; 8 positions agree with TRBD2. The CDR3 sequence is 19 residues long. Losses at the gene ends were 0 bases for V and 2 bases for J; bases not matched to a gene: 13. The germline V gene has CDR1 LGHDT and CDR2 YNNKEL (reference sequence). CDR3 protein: CASSQDQPPAGAYTDTQYF. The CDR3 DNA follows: TGTGCCAGCAGCCAAGATCAGCCCCCAGCGGGAGCCTACACAGATACGCAGTATTTT.

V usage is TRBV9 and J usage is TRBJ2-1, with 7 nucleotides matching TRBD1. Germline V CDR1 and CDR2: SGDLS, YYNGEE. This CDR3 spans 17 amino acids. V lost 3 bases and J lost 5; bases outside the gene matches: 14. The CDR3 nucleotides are TGTGCCAGCAGCGGGAACAGGGGAGCGCACGGCAACAATGAGCAGTTCTTC. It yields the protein CASSGNRGAHGNNEQFF. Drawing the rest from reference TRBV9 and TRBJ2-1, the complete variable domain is DSGVTQTPKHLITATGQRVTLRCSPRSGDLSVYWYQQSLDQGLQFLIQYYNGEERAKGNILERFSAQQFPDLHSELNLSSLELGDSALYFCASSGNRGAHGNNEQFFGPGTRLTVL.

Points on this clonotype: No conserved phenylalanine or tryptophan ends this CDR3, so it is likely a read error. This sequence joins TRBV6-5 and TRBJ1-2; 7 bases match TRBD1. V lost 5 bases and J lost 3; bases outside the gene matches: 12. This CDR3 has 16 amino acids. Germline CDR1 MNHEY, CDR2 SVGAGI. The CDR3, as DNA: TGTGCCAGCAGTAACATAGGGACAGCTTTTTACTATGGCTACACCTAC. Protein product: CASSNIGTAFYYGYTY.

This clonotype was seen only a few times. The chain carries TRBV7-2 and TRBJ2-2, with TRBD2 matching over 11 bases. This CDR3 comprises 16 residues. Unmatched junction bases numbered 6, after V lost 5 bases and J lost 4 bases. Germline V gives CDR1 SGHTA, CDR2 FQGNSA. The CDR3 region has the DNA TGTGCCAGCAGCACGGGACTAGCGGAGATCACCGGGGAGCTGTTTTTT. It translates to CASSTGLAEITGELFF.

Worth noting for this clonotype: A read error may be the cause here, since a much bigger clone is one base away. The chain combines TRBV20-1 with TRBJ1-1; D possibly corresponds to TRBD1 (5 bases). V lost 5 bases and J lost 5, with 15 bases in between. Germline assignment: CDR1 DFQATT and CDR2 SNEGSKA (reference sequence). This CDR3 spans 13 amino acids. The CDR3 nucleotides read TGCAGTGCTGGAACGGTGGGGGGAACTGAAGCTTTCTTT. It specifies CSAGTVGGTEAFF.

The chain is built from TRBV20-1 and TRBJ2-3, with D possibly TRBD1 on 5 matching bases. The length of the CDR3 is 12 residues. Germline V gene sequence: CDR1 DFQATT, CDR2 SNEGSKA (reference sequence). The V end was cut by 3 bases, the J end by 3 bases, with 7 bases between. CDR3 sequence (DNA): TGCAGTGCTAGCCAGGGAACAGATACGCAGTATTTT. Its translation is CSASQGTDTQYF.

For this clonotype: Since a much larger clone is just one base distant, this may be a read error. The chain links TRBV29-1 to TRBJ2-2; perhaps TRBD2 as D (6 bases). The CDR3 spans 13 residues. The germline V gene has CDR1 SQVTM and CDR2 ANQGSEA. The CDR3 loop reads CSVAREVTGELVF. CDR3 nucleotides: TGCAGCGTAGCCAGGGAGGTCACCGGGGAGCTGGTTTTT.

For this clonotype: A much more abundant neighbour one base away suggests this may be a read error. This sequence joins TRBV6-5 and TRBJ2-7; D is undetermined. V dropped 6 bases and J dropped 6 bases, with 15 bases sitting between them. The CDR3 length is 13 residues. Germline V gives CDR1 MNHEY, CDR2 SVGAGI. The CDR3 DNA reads TGTGCCAGCAGCCAGCCCCACATTCGCGAGCAGTACTTC. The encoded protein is CASSQPHIREQYF.

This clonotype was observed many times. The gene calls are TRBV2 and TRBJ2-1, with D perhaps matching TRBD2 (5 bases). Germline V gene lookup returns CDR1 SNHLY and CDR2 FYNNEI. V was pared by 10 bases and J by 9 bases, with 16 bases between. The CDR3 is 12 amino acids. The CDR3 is CAMLLDRGEQFF. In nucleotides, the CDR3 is TGTGCCATGTTACTAGATCGCGGTGAGCAGTTCTTC.

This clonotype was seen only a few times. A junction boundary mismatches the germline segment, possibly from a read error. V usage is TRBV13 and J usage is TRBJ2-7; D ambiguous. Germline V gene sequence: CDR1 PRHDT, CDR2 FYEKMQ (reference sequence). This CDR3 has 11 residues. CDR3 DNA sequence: TGTGCCAGCAGCATAGGTCAGGAGCAGTACTTC. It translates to CASSIGQEQYF.

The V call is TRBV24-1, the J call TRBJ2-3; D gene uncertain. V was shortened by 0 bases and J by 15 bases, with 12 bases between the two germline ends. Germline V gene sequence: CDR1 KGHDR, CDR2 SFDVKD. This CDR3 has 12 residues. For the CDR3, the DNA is TGTGCCACCAGTGATTTGGGACGGAAACAATATTTT. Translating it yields CATSDLGRKQYF.

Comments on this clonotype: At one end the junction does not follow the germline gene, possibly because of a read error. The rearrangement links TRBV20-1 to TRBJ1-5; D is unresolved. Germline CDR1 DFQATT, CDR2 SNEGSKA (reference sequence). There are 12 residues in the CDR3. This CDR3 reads CSANVGNQPQLF. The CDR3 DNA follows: TGCAGTGCTAACGTTGGGAATCAGCCCCAGCTTTTT.

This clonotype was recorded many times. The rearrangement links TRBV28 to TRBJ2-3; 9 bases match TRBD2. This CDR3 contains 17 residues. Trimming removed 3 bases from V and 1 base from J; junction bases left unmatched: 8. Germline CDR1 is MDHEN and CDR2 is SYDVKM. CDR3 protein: CASSFPLREGRTDTQYF. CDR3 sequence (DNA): TGTGCCAGCAGTTTTCCCCTGCGGGAGGGACGCACAGATACGCAGTATTTT.

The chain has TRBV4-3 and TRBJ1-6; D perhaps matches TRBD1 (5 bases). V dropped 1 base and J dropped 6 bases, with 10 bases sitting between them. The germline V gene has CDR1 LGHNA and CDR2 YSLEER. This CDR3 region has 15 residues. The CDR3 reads CASSQGGGANSPLHF. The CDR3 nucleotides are TGCGCCAGCAGCCAAGGCGGAGGGGCTAATTCACCCCTCCACTTT.

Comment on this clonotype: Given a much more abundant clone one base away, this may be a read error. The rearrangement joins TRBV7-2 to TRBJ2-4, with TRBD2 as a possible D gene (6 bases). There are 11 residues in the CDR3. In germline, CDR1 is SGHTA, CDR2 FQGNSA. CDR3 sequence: CVSSPGLIKYF. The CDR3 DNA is TGTGTCAGCAGCCCCGGACTAATCAAGTACTTC.